These 5 T cell receptor beta chains were sequenced from one sample in a study of shared clonotypes between healthy human individuals. Assay: immunoSEQ multiplex PCR; the TCRdb copy retains only in-frame clones and omits some. This table holds 2 million to 2.5 million clones, about 94% found once. Terminally differentiated effector memory CD45RA+ cells were excluded by CCR7 positive selection of CD45RO-negative cells. The sequenced material came from naive CD8+ T cells sorted from blood. The receptor set was obtained from a man aged 18 to 29 in good health.

The V gene is TRBV7-8, the J gene TRBJ2-2; the D call may be TRBD1 or TRBD2 (6 bases each). CDR3 length: 15 residues. Trimming cost V 1 base and J 7 bases, with 13 bases left between them. Looked up from germline, CDR1 is SGHVS and CDR2 is FQNEAQ. Here the CDR3 reads CASSLVRGRSGELFF. Here the CDR3 DNA reads TGTGCCAGCAGCTTAGTAAGGGGGAGGAGCGGGGAGCTGTTTTTT.

The CDR3 loop is CASSESGAFYEQYF. In DNA, the CDR3 is TGTGCCAGCAGTGAATCAGGTGCATTCTACGAGCAGTACTTC. This chain uses TRBV2 with TRBJ2-7; no firm D call. This CDR3 comprises 14 residues. Trimming pared 2 bases from V and 3 bases from J, leaving 11 bases between. Germline V lookup: CDR1 SNHLY, CDR2 FYNNEI.

The V call is TRBV30, the J call TRBJ1-4; D unresolved. Deletions cut 0 bases from V and 1 base from J, with 12 bases between. The CDR3 sequence is 16 residues long. Germline lookup yields CDR1 GTSNPN and CDR2 SVGIG (reference sequence). The CDR3 DNA reads as TGTGCCTGGAGTGTATTAAGCACAGAAACTAATGAAAAACTGTTTTTT. Translation gives CAWSVLSTETNEKLFF.

The chain links TRBV5-1 to TRBJ2-7; 10 bases align to TRBD2. Germline CDR1 is SGHRS and CDR2 is YFSETQ. V lost 0 bases, J lost 4 bases, and 7 bases stayed unmatched. CDR3 size: 16 residues. DNA for the CDR3: TGCGCCAGCAGCTTGGCGGGTAGCGGGGGGAAATACGAGCAGTACTTC. Translating it yields CASSLAGSGGKYEQYF.

V is TRBV25-1 and J is TRBJ2-5, with D perhaps TRBD2 (6 bases). Germline-derived CDR1 and CDR2 are MGHDK and SYGVNS. V was cut by 7 bases and J by 5 bases, with 14 bases left in between. This CDR3 comprises 13 residues. The CDR3 loop reads CASNGGTRETQYF. The CDR3 region has the DNA TGTGCCAGCAACGGGGGTACCCGGGAGACCCAGTACTTC.